The 12 T cell receptor beta chains given below trace back to one sample, sequenced in a study of CD4 T cells in relation to SARS-CoV-2 and coronaviruses (dated by TCRdb to the early 2020s). Their recognized antigens are unknown. The library relied on the immunoSEQ multiplex PCR assay. TCRdb provides this immuneACCESS table in a form limited to in-frame rearrangements. Some clones are lacking; in checked studies, under half of them reflect an unresolved V gene, and why the rest are absent is not known. This sample has some 22,000 clones in its table, and about 70% of those were observed once. Roughly 11% of the sample goes to the ten largest clones. CD4+ T cells from unexposed donors were collected before the COVID-19 pandemic (2011-2018). After around ten days of culture, CD4+ T cells were isolated with the EasySep CD4+ T cell isolation kit. Sequenced: CD4+ T cells from PBMCs, cultured in vitro. The origin of the receptors is a human donor in good health.

The chain combines TRBV19 with TRBJ1-1; D not resolved. The CDR3 consists of 14 residues. Germline CDR1 LNHDA, CDR2 SQIVND (reference sequence). V was trimmed by 10 bases and J by 0 bases, leaving 15 bases between them. CDR3 residues: CATSHGSLNTEAFF. Here the CDR3 DNA reads TGTGCCACTTCTCATGGGAGTTTGAACACTGAAGCTTTCTTT.

The gene calls are TRBV19 and TRBJ2-1; D uncertain. Trimming pared 3 bases from V and 5 bases from J, leaving 8 bases between. The length of the CDR3 is 13 residues. Germline V gives CDR1 LNHDA, CDR2 SQIVND (reference sequence). The CDR3 nucleotides read TGTGCCAGTAGTATCTATTGGGACAATGAGCAGTTCTTC. It encodes CASSIYWDNEQFF.

The rearrangement uses TRBV28 and TRBJ1-6; 8 bases agree with TRBD1. V lost 2 bases to trimming and J lost 8 bases; unmatched junction nucleotides: 8. The CDR3 is made up of 16 amino acids. Germline CDR1 reads MDHEN; CDR2 reads SYDVKM. The CDR3 DNA reads TGTGCCAGCAGTTTAGACAGGGGACACGCGGATTCACCCCTCCACTTT. It is translated as CASSLDRGHADSPLHF.

This clone was detected a few times. The rearrangement links TRBV7-9 to TRBJ1-1; D ambiguous. Germline CDR1 is SEHNR and CDR2 is FQNEAQ (reference sequence). The V end was cut by 3 bases, the J end by 3 bases, with 8 bases between. This CDR3 is 13 amino acids long. For the CDR3, the DNA is TGTGCCAGCAGCTTCGTCCGGGACACTGAAGCTTTCTTT. Encoded protein: CASSFVRDTEAFF.

This chain uses TRBV7-9 with TRBJ2-7; 7 bases fit TRBD1. The germline V gene encodes CDR1 SEHNR and CDR2 FQNEAQ (reference sequence). The ends lost 5 bases at V and 2 bases at J; junction bases unmatched: 3. This CDR3 contains 13 residues. The CDR3 loop reads CASSPDRAYEQYF. Here the CDR3 DNA reads TGTGCCAGCAGCCCCGACAGGGCCTACGAGCAGTACTTC.

The chain couples TRBV11-3 to TRBJ2-1; tentative D call: TRBD2 (7 bases). CDR1 is SGHNT, CDR2 YENEEA, per germline. The V end was cut by 1 base, the J end by 11 bases, with 12 bases between. This CDR3 has 13 residues. The CDR3 is CASSLGAGTKQFF. The DNA for the CDR3 is TGTGCCAGCAGCTTAGGAGCGGGGACAAAGCAGTTCTTC.

The chain combines TRBV4-3 with TRBJ2-6; the D is unclear. V lost 0 bases and J lost 0, with 6 bases in between. CDR3 length equals 16 residues. Germline CDR1 and CDR2: LGHNA and YSLEER. In DNA form, the CDR3 reads TGCGCCAGCAGCCAAGAGGGCTACTCTGGGGCCAACGTCCTGACTTTC. Translation: CASSQEGYSGANVLTF.

This chain links TRBV11-2 with TRBJ1-6; D remains ambiguous. The CDR3 covers 15 residues. Germline CDR1 is SGHAT and CDR2 is FQNNGV. Trimming took 6 bases from V and 8 from J, leaving 17 bases between them. CDR3 DNA sequence: TGTGCCAGCAGACGATCTTACACGCGGGATTCACCCCTCCACTTT. Protein: CASRRSYTRDSPLHF.

The J gene is TRBJ2-1, the V gene TRBV29-1; 7 nucleotides agree with TRBD1. Per germline, CDR1 SQVTM and CDR2 ANQGSEA. Unmatched junction bases numbered 6, after V lost 7 bases and J lost 6 bases. The CDR3 is made up of 12 amino acids. CDR3: CSAETGSNEQFF. In DNA, the CDR3 is TGCAGCGCTGAGACAGGGTCCAATGAGCAGTTCTTC.

This clone was detected only a few times. The CDR3, as DNA: TGTGCCTGGAGTGTACAGGAAAAACTGTTTTTT. This codes for CAWSVQEKLFF. This chain joins TRBV30 and TRBJ1-4; no firm D call. CDR3 length: 11 amino acids. Germline V CDR1 and CDR2: GTSNPN, SVGIG (reference sequence). Trimming removed 0 bases from V and 8 bases from J, with 4 bases in between. Filled out from reference TRBV30 and TRBJ1-4, the complete variable domain reads SQTIHQWPATLVQPVGSPLSLECTVEGTSNPNLYWYRQAAGRGLQLLFYSVGIGQISSEVPQNLSASRPQDRQFILSSKKLLLSDSGFYLCAWSVQEKLFFGSGTQLSVL.

The V call is TRBV20-1, the J call TRBJ2-1; D is unresolved. Germline assignment: CDR1 DFQATT and CDR2 SNEGSKA (reference sequence). The V end lost 3 bases, the J end lost 9 bases, and 12 bases lay between the germline ends. The CDR3 covers 12 residues. The CDR3 nucleotides read TGCAGTGCTAGTAAGAGCTTAATTGAGCAGTTCTTC. This encodes CSASKSLIEQFF.

The rearrangement uses TRBV4-3 and TRBJ2-5, with D tentatively TRBD1 or TRBD2 (5 bases each). The CDR3 loop spans 16 amino acids. The germline CDR1 and CDR2 sequences are LGHNA and YSLEER. The V end lost 1 base, the J end lost 5 bases, and 17 bases lay between the germline ends. In DNA, the CDR3 is TGCGCCAGCAGCCAAGGGCAGTCGAGGGGTGGGGAGACCCAGTACTTC. Protein product: CASSQGQSRGGETQYF.